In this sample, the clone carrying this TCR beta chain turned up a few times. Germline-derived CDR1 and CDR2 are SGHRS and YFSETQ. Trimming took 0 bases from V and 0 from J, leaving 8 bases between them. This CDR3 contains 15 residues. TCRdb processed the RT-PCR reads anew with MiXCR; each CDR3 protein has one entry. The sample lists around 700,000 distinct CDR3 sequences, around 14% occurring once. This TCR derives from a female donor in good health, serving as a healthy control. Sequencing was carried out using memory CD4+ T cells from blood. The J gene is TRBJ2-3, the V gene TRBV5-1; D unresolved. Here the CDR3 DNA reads TGCGCCAGCAGCTTGGCCGTTTTAAGCACAGATACGCAGTATTTT. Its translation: CASSLAVLSTDTQYF.